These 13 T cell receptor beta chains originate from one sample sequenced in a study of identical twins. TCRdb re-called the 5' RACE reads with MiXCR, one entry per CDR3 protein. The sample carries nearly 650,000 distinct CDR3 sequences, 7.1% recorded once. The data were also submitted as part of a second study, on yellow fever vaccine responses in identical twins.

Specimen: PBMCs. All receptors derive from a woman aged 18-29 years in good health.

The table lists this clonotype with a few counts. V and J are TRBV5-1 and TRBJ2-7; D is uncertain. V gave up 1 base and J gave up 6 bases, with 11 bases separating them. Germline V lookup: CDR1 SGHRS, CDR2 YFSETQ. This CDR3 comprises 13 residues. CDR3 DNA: TGCGCCAGCAGCTTGAACAGACCCTCCGAGCAGTACTTC. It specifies CASSLNRPSEQYF.

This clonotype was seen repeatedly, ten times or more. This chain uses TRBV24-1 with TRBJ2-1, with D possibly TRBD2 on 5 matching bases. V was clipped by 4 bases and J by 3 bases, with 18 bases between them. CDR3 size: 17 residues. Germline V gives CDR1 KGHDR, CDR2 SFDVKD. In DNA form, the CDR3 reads TGTGCCACCAGTGACAGACGGACTCCCCGAGGCTACAATGAGCAGTTCTTC. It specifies CATSDRRTPRGYNEQFF.

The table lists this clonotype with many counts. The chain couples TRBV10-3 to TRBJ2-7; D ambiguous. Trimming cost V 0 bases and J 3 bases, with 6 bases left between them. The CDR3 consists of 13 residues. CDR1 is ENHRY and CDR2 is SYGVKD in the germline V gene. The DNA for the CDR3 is TGTGCCATCAGTGAGTCAGCAGACTACGAGCAGTACTTC. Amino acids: CAISESADYEQYF.

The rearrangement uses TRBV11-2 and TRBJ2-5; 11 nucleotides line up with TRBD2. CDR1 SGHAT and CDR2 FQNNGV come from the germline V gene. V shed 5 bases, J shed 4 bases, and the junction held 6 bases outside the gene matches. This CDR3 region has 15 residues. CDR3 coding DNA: TGTGCCAGCAGCAGTAGCGGGGGGGCTGGAGAGACCCAGTACTTC. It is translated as CASSSSGGAGETQYF.

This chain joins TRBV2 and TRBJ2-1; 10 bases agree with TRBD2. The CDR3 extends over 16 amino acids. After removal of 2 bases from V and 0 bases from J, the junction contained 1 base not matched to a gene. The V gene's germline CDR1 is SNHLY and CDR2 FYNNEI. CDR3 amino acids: CASSEKREGSYNEQFF. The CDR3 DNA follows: TGTGCCAGCAGTGAAAAGCGGGAGGGCTCCTACAATGAGCAGTTCTTC.

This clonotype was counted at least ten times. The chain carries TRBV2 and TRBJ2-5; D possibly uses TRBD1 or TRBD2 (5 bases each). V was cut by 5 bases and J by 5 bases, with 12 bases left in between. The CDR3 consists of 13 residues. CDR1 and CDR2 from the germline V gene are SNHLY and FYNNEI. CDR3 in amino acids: CASSQGTGETQYF. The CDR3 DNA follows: TGTGCCAGCAGTCAAGGGACCGGTGAGACCCAGTACTTC.

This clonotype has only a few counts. The CDR3: CAISDLSERYF. The CDR3 region has the DNA TGTGCCATCAGTGATTTGAGTGAGAGGTACTTC. This sequence joins TRBV10-3 and TRBJ2-7, with no clear D. Trimming cost V 3 bases and J 12 bases, with 12 bases left between them. Germline V gives CDR1 ENHRY, CDR2 SYGVKD. The CDR3 consists of 11 residues.

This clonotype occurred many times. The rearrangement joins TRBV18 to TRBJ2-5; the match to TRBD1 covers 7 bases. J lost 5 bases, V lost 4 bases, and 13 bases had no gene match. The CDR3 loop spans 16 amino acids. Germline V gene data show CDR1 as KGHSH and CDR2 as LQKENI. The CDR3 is CASSLRQGRGVETQYF. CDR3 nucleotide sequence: TGTGCCAGCTCACTCCGACAGGGTCGGGGTGTTGAGACCCAGTACTTC.

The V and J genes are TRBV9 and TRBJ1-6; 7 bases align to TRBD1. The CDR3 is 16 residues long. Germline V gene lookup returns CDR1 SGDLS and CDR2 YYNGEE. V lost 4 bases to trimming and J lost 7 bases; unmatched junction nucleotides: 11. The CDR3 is CASSLDRAIGNSPLHF. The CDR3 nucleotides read TGTGCCAGCAGCCTAGACAGGGCGATCGGGAATTCACCCCTCCACTTT. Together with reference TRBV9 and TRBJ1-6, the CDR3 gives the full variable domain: DSGVTQTPKHLITATGQRVTLRCSPRSGDLSVYWYQQSLDQGLQFLIQYYNGEERAKGNILERFSAQQFPDLHSELNLSSLELGDSALYFCASSLDRAIGNSPLHFGNGTRLTVT.

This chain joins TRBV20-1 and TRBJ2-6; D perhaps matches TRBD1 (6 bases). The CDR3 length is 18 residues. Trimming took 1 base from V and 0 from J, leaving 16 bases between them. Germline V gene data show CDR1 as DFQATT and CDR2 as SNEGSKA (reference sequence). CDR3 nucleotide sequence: TGCAGTGCTAGAGCAAGAGGACAGACAAACTCTGGGGCCAACGTCCTGACTTTC. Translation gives CSARARGQTNSGANVLTF.

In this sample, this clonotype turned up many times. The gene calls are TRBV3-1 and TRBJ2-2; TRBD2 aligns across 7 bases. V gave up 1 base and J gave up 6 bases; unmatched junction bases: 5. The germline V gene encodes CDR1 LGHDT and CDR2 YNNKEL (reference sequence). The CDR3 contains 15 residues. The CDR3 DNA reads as TGTGCCAGCAGCCAAGGGACTAGTCTTGCCGGGGAGCTGTTTTTT. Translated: CASSQGTSLAGELFF.

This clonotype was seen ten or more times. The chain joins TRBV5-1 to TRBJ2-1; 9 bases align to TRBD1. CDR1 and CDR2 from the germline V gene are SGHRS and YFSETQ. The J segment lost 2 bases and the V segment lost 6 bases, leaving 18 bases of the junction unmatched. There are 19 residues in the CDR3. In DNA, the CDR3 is TGCGCCAGCACGGTTAACACCATCCCTGACAGGGGGGCCTACAATGAGCAGTTCTTC. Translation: CASTVNTIPDRGAYNEQFF.

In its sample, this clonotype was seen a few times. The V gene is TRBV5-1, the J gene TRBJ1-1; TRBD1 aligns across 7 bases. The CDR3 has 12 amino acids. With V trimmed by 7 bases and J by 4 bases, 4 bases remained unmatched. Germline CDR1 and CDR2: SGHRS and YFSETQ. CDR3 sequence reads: CASGQDLTEAFF. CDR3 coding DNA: TGCGCCAGCGGACAGGATCTCACTGAAGCTTTCTTT.